This T cell receptor (beta chain) was recorded in a study of blood T cell repertoires in COVID-19 (TCRdb year 2020). Notes on the research overall: Samples covering the acute and convalescent phases of COVID-19 were provided by collaborators in the United States, Italy and Spain. The material from the prospective study consisted of cDNA or gDNA derived from T cells, B-cell-depleted T cells, or PBMCs. Deeply sampled blood TCRbeta repertoires from subjects exposed to, actively infected with, or recovered from COVID-19 were included in the dataset. A freely available public database, intended as a resource for researchers studying the immune response to SARS-CoV-2, is where the repertoires were released. Samples came from the ongoing ImmuneRACE study (first 160 participants) plus 1,254 subjects from 6 global collaborators. A de-identified subject ID, COVID-19 status, age in years and sex were almost always included in the sample metadata. Where available, HLA class I and class II types were taken from metadata supplied by the sample provider and were not determined by assay-based typing.

General study outcomes and caveats: The amount of clinical and demographic metadata varied by source and participant and was provided uncurated.

The immunoSEQ Assay, a bias-controlled multiplex PCR, was used to amplify TCRbeta CDR3 regions from genomic DNA. The published analysis was carried out like this. The number of nucleated cells in each sample was estimated by amplification of reference gene primers within the assay. Sequence reads were collapsed and filtered to measure the absolute abundance of every unique TCRbeta CDR3 rearrangement. For each sample, productive Simpson clonality was calculated as the square root of Simpson's diversity index over productive rearrangements. This immuneACCESS table, as held by TCRdb, lists in-frame sequences with V and J called but not all clones. Of the missing ones, under half trace to an unresolved V gene in checked studies; the others have no known cause. V and J calls and clone size are those listed in that table; D and trimming were worked out from the DNA. For this sample the table gives around 85,000 clones, of which approximately 85% were detected only once. About 8.5% of the sample comes from the top ten.

With regard to this clone: Its antigen is not yet known. The sample holds no much larger clone one base away, and base qualities are not on file.

Trimming takes 5 bases off V and 5 bases off J; junction bases not matched to a gene: 5. The CDR3 covers 14 residues, taking in both the cysteine and the phenylalanine. This entry keeps only the CDR3 DNA: 42 bases, framed from base 1. The germline V gene provides CDR1 KGHSH and CDR2 LQKENI. Whole blood was collected in K2EDTA tubes by collaborating institutions according to the institutions' own protocols. For TCRbeta analysis, collaborator samples were shipped as frozen whole blood, as isolated PBMCs, or as DNA extracted from either sample type. The sequence came from a man aged 50-59 years with active COVID-19. The chain is assembled from TRBV18 and TRBJ2-5, with 10 bases matching TRBD1. The sample comprised peripheral blood. The bases are TGTGCCAGCTCATTATCGGGACAGGGGGAGACCCAGTACTTC. The encoded protein is CASSLSGQGETQYF.